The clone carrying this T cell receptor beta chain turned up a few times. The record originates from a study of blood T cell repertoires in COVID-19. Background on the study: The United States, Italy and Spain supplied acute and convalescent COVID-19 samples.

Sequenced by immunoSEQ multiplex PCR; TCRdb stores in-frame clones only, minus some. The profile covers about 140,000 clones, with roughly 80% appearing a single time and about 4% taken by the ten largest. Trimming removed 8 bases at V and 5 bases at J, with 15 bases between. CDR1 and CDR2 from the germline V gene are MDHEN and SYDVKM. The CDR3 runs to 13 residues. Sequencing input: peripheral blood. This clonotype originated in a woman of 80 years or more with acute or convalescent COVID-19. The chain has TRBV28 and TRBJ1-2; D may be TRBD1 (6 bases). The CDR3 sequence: CASVQGPTYGYTF. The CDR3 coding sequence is TGTGCCAGCGTACAGGGACCGACATATGGCTACACCTTC.